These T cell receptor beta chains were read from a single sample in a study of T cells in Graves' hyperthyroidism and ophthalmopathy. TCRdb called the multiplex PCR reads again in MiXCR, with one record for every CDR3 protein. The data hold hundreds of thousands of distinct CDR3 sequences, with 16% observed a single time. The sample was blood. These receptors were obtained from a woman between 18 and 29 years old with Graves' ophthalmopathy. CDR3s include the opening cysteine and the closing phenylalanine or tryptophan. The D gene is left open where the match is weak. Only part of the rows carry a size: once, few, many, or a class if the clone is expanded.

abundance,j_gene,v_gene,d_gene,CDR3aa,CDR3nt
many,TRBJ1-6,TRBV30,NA,CAWSAETGLPLHF,TGTGCCTGGAGTGCCGAGACGGGGCTACCCCTCCACTTT
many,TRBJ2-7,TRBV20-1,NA,CSARDFGGALESEQYF,TGCAGTGCTAGAGATTTCGGCGGAGCGCTCGAATCCGAGCAGTACTTC
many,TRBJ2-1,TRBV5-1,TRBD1,CASSPDDRDIIHEQFF,TGCGCCAGCAGCCCGGACGACAGGGATATAATCCATGAGCAGTTCTTC
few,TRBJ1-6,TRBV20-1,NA,CSALRDGNPPLHF,TGCAGTGCCCTAAGGGACGGGAATCCACCCCTCCACTTT
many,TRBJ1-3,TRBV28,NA,CASSLMGIGNTIYF,TGTGCCAGCAGTTTAATGGGGATTGGAAACACCATATATTTT
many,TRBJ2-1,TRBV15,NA,CATSRDLGIDNEQFF,TGTGCCACCAGCAGAGATCTGGGGATCGACAATGAGCAGTTCTTC
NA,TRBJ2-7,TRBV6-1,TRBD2,CASSGGLAGAPYEQYF,TGTGCCAGCAGTGGGGGACTAGCGGGAGCACCCTACGAGCAGTACTTC
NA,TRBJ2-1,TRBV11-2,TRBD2,CASTPSGSNEQFF,TGTGCCAGCACCCCTAGCGGGAGTAATGAGCAGTTCTTC
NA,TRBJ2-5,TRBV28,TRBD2,CASSTLTSGRYF,TGTGCCAGCAGTACCTTGACTAGCGGGAGGTACTTC
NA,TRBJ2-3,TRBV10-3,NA,CAISELADTQYF,TGTGCCATCAGTGAGCTAGCAGATACGCAGTATTTT
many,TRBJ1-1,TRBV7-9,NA,CASSPQTGLNTEAFF,TGTGCCAGCAGCCCGCAAACAGGATTGAACACTGAAGCTTTCTTT
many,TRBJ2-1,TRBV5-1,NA,CASSLAPGEYNEQFF,TGCGCCAGCAGCTTGGCCCCGGGAGAGTACAATGAGCAGTTCTTC
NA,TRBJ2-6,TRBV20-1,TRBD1,CSARAWTGEEAGANVLTF,TGCAGTGCTAGAGCCTGGACAGGGGAAGAGGCTGGGGCCAACGTCCTGACTTTC
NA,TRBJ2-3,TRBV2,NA,CASSLLRGTDTQYF,TGTGCCAGCTCCCTTCTGCGGGGCACAGATACGCAGTATTTT
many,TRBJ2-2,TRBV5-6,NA,CASSLLPLSGELFF,TGTGCCAGCAGCTTGCTGCCACTGTCCGGGGAGCTGTTTTTT
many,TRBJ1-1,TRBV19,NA,CASSHDFNGPNTEAFF,TGTGCCAGTAGCCATGACTTCAACGGACCTAACACTGAAGCTTTCTTT
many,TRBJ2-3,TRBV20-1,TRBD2,CSAHERGPSDTQYF,TGCAGTGCACATGAGCGGGGGCCCTCAGATACGCAGTATTTT
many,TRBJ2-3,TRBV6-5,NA,CASSYSRRTGTDTQYF,TGTGCCAGCAGTTACTCCCGAAGGACTGGGACAGATACGCAGTATTTT
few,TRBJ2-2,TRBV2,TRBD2,CASSETSGGNTGELFF,TGTGCCAGCAGTGAGACTAGCGGAGGGAACACCGGGGAGCTGTTTTTT
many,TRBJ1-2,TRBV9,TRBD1,CASSADRGLYGYTF,TGTGCCAGCAGCGCGGACAGGGGGCTCTATGGCTACACCTTC
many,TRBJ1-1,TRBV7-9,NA,CASLPARVNTEAFF,TGTGCCAGCCTCCCAGCCAGAGTAAACACTGAAGCTTTCTTT
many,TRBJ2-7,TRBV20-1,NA,CSASAGGYSYEQYF,TGCAGTGCTAGCGCGGGCGGGTACTCCTACGAGCAGTACTTC
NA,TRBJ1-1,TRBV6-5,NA,CASSYSSTAFF,TGTGCCAGCAGTTACTCTTCCACGGCTTTCTTT
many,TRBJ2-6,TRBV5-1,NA,CASSSIDSGANVLTF,TGCGCCAGCAGCTCTATCGACTCTGGGGCCAACGTCCTGACTTTC
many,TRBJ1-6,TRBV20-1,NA,CSAIDGTPVSPLHF,TGCAGTGCTATCGACGGGACACCCGTTTCACCCCTCCACTTT
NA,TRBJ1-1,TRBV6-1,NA,CASSRTVQSSMNTEAFF,TGTGCCAGCAGTCGGACAGTGCAATCTTCCATGAACACTGAAGCTTTCTTT
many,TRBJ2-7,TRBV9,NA,CASSPSERTYEQYF,TGTGCCAGCAGCCCTTCGGAAAGGACCTACGAGCAGTACTTC
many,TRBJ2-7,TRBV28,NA,CASRSTDHYEQYF,TGTGCCAGCAGATCTACTGACCACTACGAGCAGTACTTC
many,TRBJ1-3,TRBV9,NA,CASTTGLSGNTIYF,TGTGCCAGCACCACTGGACTGTCTGGAAACACCATATATTTT
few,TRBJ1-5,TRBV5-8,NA,CASSLPGEVNQPQHF,TGTGCCAGCAGCTTACCAGGGGAGGTCAATCAGCCCCAGCATTTT
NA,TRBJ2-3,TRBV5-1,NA,CASSLAGQLRGTDTQYF,TGCGCCAGCAGCTTGGCCGGGCAGCTTCGTGGCACAGATACGCAGTATTTT
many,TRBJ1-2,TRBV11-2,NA,CASSLIQGPYGYTF,TGTGCCAGCAGCTTGATACAGGGACCCTATGGCTACACCTTC
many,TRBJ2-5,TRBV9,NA,CASSLAPKETQYF,TGTGCCAGCAGCCTCGCGCCCAAAGAGACCCAGTACTTC
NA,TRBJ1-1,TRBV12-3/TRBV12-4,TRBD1,CASTAGGAGTEAFF,TGTGCCAGCACCGCAGGGGGGGCAGGGACTGAAGCTTTCTTT
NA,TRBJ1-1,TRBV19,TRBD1,CASSNLYDLRRGLNTEAFF,TGTGCCAGTAGTAACCTTTATGATTTACGCAGGGGGCTGAACACTGAAGCTTTCTTT